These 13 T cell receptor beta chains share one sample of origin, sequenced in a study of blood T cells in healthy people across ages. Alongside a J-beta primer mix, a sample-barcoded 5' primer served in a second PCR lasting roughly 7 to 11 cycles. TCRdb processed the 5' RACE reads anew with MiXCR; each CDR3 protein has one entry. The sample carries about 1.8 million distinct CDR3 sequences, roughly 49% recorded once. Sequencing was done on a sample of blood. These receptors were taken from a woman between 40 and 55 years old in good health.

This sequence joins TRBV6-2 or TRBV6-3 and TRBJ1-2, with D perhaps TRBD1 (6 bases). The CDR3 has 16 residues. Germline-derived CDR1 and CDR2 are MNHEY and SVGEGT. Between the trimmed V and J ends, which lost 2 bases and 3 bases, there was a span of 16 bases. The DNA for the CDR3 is TGTGCCAGCAGTTACGAACAGGGAGGAACTTACTATGGCTACACCTTC. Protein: CASSYEQGGTYYGYTF.

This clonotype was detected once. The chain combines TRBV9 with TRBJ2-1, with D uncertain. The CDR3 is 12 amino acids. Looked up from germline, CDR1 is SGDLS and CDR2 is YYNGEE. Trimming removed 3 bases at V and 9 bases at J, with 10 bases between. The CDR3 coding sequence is TGTGCCAGCAGCGCTTCGCCCCTTGAGCAGTTCTTC. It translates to CASSASPLEQFF.

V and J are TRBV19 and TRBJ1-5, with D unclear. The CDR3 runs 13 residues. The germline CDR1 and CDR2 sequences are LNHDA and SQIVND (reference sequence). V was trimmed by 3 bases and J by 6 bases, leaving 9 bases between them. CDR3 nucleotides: TGTGCCAGTAGTATGGATTTAGGTCAGCCCCAGCATTTT. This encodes CASSMDLGQPQHF.

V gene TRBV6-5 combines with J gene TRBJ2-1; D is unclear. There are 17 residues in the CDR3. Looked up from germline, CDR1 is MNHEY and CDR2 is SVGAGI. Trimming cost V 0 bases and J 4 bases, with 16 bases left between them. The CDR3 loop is CASSYSQAQAFYNEQFF. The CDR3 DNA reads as TGTGCCAGCAGTTACTCCCAGGCACAAGCGTTTTACAATGAGCAGTTCTTC.

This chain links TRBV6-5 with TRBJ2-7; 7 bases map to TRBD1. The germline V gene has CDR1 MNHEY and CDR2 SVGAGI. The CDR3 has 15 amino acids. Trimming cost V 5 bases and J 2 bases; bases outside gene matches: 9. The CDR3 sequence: CASSILRDSPYEQYF. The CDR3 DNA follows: TGTGCCAGCAGTATTTTAAGGGACAGCCCCTACGAGCAGTACTTC.

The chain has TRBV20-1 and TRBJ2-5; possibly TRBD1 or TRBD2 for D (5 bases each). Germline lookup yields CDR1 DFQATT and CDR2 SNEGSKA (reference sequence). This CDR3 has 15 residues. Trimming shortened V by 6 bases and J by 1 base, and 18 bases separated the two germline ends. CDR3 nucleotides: TGCAGTGCGTCCCCTTCTGAGGGGCTCCAAGAGACCCAGTACTTC. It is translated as CSASPSEGLQETQYF.

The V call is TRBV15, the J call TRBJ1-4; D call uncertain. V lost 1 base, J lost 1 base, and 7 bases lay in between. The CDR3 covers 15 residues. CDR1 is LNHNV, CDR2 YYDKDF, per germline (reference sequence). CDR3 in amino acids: CATSRAGGTNEKLFF. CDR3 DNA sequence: TGTGCCACCAGCAGAGCCGGCGGAACTAATGAAAAACTGTTTTTT.

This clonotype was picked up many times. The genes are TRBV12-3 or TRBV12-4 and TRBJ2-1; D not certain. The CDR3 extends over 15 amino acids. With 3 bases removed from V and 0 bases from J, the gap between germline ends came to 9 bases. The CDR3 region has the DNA TGTGCCAGCAGTTTTTCGGTGAGCTCCTACAATGAGCAGTTCTTC. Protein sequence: CASSFSVSSYNEQFF.

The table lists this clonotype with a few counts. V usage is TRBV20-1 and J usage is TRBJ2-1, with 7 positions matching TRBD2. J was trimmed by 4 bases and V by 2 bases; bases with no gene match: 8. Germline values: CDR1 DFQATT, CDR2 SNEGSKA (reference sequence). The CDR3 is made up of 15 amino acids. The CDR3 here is CSARSHSGLYNEQFF. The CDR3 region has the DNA TGCAGTGCTAGATCCCATAGCGGGCTTTACAATGAGCAGTTCTTC.

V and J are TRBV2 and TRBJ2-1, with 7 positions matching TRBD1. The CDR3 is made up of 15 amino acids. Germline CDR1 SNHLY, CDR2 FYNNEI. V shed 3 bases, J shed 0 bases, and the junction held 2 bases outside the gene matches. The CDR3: CASSDRQGSYNEQFF. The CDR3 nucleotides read TGTGCCAGCAGTGATCGACAGGGCTCCTACAATGAGCAGTTCTTC.

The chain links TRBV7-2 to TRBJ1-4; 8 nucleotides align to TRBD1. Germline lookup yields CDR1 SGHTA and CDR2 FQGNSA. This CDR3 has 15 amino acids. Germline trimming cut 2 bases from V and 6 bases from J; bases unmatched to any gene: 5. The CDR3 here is CASSLILTGDEKLFF. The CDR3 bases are TGTGCCAGCAGCTTAATCCTGACAGGGGATGAAAAACTGTTTTTT.

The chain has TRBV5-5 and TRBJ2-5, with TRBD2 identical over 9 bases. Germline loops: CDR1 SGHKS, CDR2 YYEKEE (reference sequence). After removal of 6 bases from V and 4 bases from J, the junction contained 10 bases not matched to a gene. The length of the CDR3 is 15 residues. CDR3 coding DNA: TGTGCCAGCACCCTGTCAGCGGGGGGAACAGAGACCCAGTACTTC. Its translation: CASTLSAGGTETQYF. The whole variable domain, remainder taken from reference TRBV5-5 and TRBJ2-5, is DAGVTQSPTHLIKTRGQQVTLRCSPISGHKSVSWYQQVLGQGPQFIFQYYEKEERGRGNFPDRFSARQFPNYSSELNVNALLLGDSALYLCASTLSAGGTETQYFGPGTRLLVL.

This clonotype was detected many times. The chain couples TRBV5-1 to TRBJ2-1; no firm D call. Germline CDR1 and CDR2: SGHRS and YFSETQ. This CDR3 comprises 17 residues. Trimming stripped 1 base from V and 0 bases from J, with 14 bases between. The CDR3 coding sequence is TGCGCCAGCAGCTTGTGGTCATTCCAAAGCTCCTACAATGAGCAGTTCTTC. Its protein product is CASSLWSFQSSYNEQFF.